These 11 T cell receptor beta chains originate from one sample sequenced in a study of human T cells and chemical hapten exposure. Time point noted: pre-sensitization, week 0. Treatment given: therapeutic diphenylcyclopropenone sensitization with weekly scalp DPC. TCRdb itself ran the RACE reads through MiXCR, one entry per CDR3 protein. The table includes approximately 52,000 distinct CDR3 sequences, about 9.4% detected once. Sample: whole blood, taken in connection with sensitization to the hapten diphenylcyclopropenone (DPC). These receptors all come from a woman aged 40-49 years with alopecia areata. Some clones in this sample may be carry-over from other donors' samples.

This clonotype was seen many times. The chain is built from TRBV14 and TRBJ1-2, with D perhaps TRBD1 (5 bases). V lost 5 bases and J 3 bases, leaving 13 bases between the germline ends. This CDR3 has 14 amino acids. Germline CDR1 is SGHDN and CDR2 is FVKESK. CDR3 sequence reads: CASSSIQGHYGYTF. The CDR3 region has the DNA TGTGCCAGCAGCTCCATCCAGGGACACTATGGCTACACCTTC.

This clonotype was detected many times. The CDR3 reads CASSFNSGANVLTF. The DNA of the CDR3 is TGTGCCAGCAGTTTCAACTCTGGGGCCAACGTCCTGACTTTC. V is TRBV6-2 or TRBV6-3 and J is TRBJ2-6; D uncertain. The CDR3 length is 14 residues. Germline V gene lookup returns CDR1 MNHEY and CDR2 SVGEGT. The V and J ends lost 4 bases and 0 bases respectively, with 4 bases between them.

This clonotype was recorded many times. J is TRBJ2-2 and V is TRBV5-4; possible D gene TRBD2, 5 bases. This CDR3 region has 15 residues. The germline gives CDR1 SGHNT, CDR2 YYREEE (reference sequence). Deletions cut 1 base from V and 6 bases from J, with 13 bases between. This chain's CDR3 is CASSLKGVRAGELFF. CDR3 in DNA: TGTGCCAGCAGCTTGAAGGGAGTAAGGGCCGGGGAGCTGTTTTTT.

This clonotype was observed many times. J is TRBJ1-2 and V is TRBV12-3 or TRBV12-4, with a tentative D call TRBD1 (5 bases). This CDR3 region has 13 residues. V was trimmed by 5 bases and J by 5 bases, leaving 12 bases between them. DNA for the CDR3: TGTGCCAGCAGTCCCGACAGAGATTATGGCTACACCTTC. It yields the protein CASSPDRDYGYTF.

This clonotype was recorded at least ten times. The CDR3 coding sequence is TGTGCCAGCTCGCAGACAGGAGATACGCAGTATTTT. It codes for CASSQTGDTQYF. The V call is TRBV18, the J call TRBJ2-3; D is perhaps TRBD1 (6 bases). CDR1 is KGHSH, CDR2 LQKENI, per germline. Trimming shortened V by 6 bases and J by 5 bases, and 9 bases separated the two germline ends. CDR3 length equals 12 residues.

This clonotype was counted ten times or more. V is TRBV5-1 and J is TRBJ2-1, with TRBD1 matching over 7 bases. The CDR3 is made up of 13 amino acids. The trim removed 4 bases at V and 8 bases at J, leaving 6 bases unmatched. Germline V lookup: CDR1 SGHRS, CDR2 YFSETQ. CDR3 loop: CASSLTTGHEQFF. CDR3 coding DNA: TGCGCCAGCAGCCTAACGACAGGGCATGAGCAGTTCTTC. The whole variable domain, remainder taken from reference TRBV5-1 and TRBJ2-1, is KAGVTQTPRYLIKTRGQQVTLSCSPISGHRSVSWYQQTPGQGLQFLFEYFSETQRNKGNFPGRFSGRQFSNSRSEMNVSTLELGDSALYLCASSLTTGHEQFFGPGTRLTVL.

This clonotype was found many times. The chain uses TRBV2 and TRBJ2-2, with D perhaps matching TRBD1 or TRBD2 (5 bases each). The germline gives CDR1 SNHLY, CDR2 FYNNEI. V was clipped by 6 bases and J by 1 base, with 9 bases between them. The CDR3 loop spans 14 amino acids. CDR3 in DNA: TGTGCCAGCAGGGGGACGGTGAACACCGGGGAGCTGTTTTTT. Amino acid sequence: CASRGTVNTGELFF.

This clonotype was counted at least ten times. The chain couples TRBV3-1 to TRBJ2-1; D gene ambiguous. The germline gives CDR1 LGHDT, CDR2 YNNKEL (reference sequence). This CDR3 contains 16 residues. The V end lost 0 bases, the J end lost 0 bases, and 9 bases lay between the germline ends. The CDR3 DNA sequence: TGTGCCAGCAGCCAAGAGGCTCAAATCTCCTACAATGAGCAGTTCTTC. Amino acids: CASSQEAQISYNEQFF.

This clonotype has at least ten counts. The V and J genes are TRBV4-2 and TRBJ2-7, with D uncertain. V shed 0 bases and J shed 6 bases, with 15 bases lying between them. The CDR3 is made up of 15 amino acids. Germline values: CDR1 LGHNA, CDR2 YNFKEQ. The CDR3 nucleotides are TGTGCCAGCAGCCAAGAAAGATACTCTTCTACCGAGCAGTACTTC. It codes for CASSQERYSSTEQYF.

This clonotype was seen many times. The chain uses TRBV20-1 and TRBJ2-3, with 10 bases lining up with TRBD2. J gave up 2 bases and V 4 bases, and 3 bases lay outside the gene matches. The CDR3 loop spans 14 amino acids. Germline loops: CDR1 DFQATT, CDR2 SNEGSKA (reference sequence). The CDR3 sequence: CSATGTSATDTQYF. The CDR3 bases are TGCAGTGCTACCGGGACTAGCGCCACAGATACGCAGTATTTT.

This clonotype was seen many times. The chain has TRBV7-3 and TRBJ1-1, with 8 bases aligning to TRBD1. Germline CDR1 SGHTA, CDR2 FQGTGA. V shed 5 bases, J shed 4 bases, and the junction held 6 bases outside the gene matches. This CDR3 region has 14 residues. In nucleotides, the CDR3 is TGTGCCAGCAGCCCGGACAGGGCCAGCACTGAAGCTTTCTTT. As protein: CASSPDRASTEAFF.